This is a list of T cell receptor beta chains from one sample in a study of blood T cell repertoires in COVID-19. Clones were sequenced by immunoSEQ multiplex PCR, and TCRdb holds only the in-frame ones, with some missing. The sample yields 130,000 to 150,000 clones, around 87% seen once. Source material: peripheral blood. These receptors originate from a middle-aged man who had recovered from COVID-19. Each CDR3 is given with its conserved first and last residue. The order of the fields is CDR3 DNA, CDR3 protein, clone size, D gene, V gene, J gene. A D gene is named only where the DNA matches it firmly. Clone size is not always given. Where it is, it says once, few, many or a class for expanded clones.

TGTGCCTGGAGTGTACCGGCAGGTCAGAGCAATCAGCCCCAGCATTTT	CAWSVPAGQSNQPQHF	NA	NA	TRBV30	TRBJ1-5
TGCAGCGCCCAAAACGGGGTGGGCGAAAAACTGTTTTTT	CSAQNGVGEKLFF	NA	NA	TRBV29-1	TRBJ1-4
TGTGCCACCAGCAGAGGCACTAGCGGCTCCTACGAGCAGTACTTC	CATSRGTSGSYEQYF	NA	TRBD2	TRBV15	TRBJ2-7
TGTGCCAGCCCAGTTCCGGGACACCAGGCATCTTTCTTT	CASPVPGHQASFF	NA	NA	TRBV6-5	TRBJ1-1
TGTGCCAGCAGCTTCGGGGGGGGCCTGTCCTACAATGAGCAGTTCTTC	CASSFGGGLSYNEQFF	NA	TRBD2	TRBV7-2	TRBJ2-1
TGTGCCAGCAGCCCACCGGGACTAGCGGGGGTGGAGACCCAGTACTTC	CASSPPGLAGVETQYF	NA	TRBD2	TRBV7-2	TRBJ2-5
TGTGCCAGCAGCTTAGACAGGACGGCTGTCTTTGATACGCAGTATTTT	CASSLDRTAVFDTQYF	NA	NA	TRBV7-2	TRBJ2-3
TGCGCCAGCAGCTTCCAAGGGACAGGGGCAGACATTCAGTACTTC	CASSFQGTGADIQYF	few	TRBD1	TRBV5-1	TRBJ2-4
TGTGCCAGTAGTGCCGGGACAGGAGGATACACTGAAGCTTTCTTT	CASSAGTGGYTEAFF	NA	TRBD1	TRBV19	TRBJ1-1
TGCAGTGTGCGATTCCAAGAGACCCAGTACTTC	CSVRFQETQYF	NA	NA	TRBV20-1	TRBJ2-5
TGTGCCAGCAGTGAGAGGAGGGGAGGGGACACTGAAGCTTTCTTT	CASSERRGGDTEAFF	NA	NA	TRBV2	TRBJ1-1
TGTGCCAGCAGTAACTTGAAGCCGGGACAGGGAAAAGAGACCCAGTACTTC	CASSNLKPGQGKETQYF	NA	TRBD1	TRBV27	TRBJ2-5
TGTGCCAGCAGTTTTTTTTACAGGGGGAGCTCCTACGAGCAGTACTTC	CASSFFYRGSSYEQYF	NA	TRBD1	TRBV27	TRBJ2-7
TGTGCCAGCAGTTACGCGCAGGGTCACTATGGCTACACCTTC	CASSYAQGHYGYTF	NA	NA	TRBV6-2/TRBV6-3	TRBJ1-2
TGTGCCATCAGTGAGTCGGGGCGGACAGGGGGCTACAATGAGCAGTTCTTC	CAISESGRTGGYNEQFF	NA	TRBD1	TRBV10-3	TRBJ2-1
TGTGCCAGCAGCTTGGACAGGCGAGAGACCCAGTACTTC	CASSLDRRETQYF	NA	TRBD1	TRBV7-2	TRBJ2-5
TGCAGCGTAGCCGGGGGGACCCAAGAGACCCAGTACTTC	CSVAGGTQETQYF	NA	TRBD2	TRBV29-1	TRBJ2-5
TGTGCCAGCAGTGGACGGGACATCGGGGAGCTGTTTTTT	CASSGRDIGELFF	NA	NA	TRBV27	TRBJ2-2
TGCAGCGTTGGGAGCAGGGCTACAGATACGCAGTATTTT	CSVGSRATDTQYF	NA	NA	TRBV29-1	TRBJ2-3
TGTGCCAGCAGTACTCCGAACAGGGGGCATGAAGCTTTCTTT	CASSTPNRGHEAFF	NA	TRBD1	TRBV6-2/TRBV6-3	TRBJ1-1
TGTGCCAGCAGCTTAGGTAGCCTAGCGGGGGGTTCCGCCTACGAGCAGTACTTC	CASSLGSLAGGSAYEQYF	NA	TRBD2	TRBV7-2	TRBJ2-7
TGTGCCAGCAGCCAGGGGGACCAGGCATTCAATGAGCAGTTCTTC	CASSQGDQAFNEQFF	NA	TRBD1	TRBV11-2	TRBJ2-1
TGTGCCAGCAGCTTGGTTATGGCGGAAGAGACCCAGTACTTC	CASSLVMAEETQYF	NA	NA	TRBV5-6	TRBJ2-5
TGCGCCAGCAGCCAAGAGGAACAGTCCCGCTATGGCTACACCTTC	CASSQEEQSRYGYTF	NA	NA	TRBV4-1	TRBJ1-2
TGTGCCAGCAGCCAATCGGGGGACAGGGGCAGCGAAAAACTGTTTTTT	CASSQSGDRGSEKLFF	NA	TRBD1	TRBV16	TRBJ1-4
TGTGCTAGTGGTTTGGACTTTCTGGAGCAGTTCTTC	CASGLDFLEQFF	NA	NA	TRBV12-5	TRBJ2-1
TGTGCCAGCAGCTTAGATTTGACAGCGAAAGCTTTCTTT	CASSLDLTAKAFF	NA	NA	TRBV11-3	TRBJ1-1
TGCGCCAGCAGCTTGACTAGCGGGGTTAGCACAGATACGCAGTATTTT	CASSLTSGVSTDTQYF	NA	TRBD2	TRBV5-1	TRBJ2-3
TGTGCCAGCAGCTACGGACAGGGGACTAACTATGGCTACACCTTC	CASSYGQGTNYGYTF	once	TRBD1	TRBV2	TRBJ1-2
TGTGCCAGCAGCCTGGCCGTTAGCAGCAATCAGCCCCAGCATTTT	CASSLAVSSNQPQHF	NA	NA	TRBV7-9	TRBJ1-5
TGTGCCAGCAGTTACCAGGGAGGAGGGCGAGATGAGCAGTTCTTC	CASSYQGGGRDEQFF	NA	NA	TRBV6-2/TRBV6-3	TRBJ2-1
TGTGCCAGCAGCGTAGGCGGGGGGGACACCGGGGAGCTGTTTTTT	CASSVGGGDTGELFF	NA	TRBD2	TRBV9	TRBJ2-2
TGTGCCAGCAGTGCCCTCAGGGGCTCACCCCTCCACTTT	CASSALRGSPLHF	NA	NA	TRBV6-4	TRBJ1-6
TGTGCCAGCAGTGAAGCGCTGACAAACTCCTACGAGCAGTACTTC	CASSEALTNSYEQYF	NA	NA	TRBV2	TRBJ2-7
TGTGCCAGCAGCTTACCAACTCCGGGGGGAGAAGAGACCCAGTACTTC	CASSLPTPGGEETQYF	NA	TRBD2	TRBV7-8	TRBJ2-5
TGTGCCAGCAGTTTATTGGCCGTCTCGGGCTACACCTTC	CASSLLAVSGYTF	NA	NA	TRBV12-3/TRBV12-4	TRBJ1-2
TGTGCCAGCAGCGTAGGGCAGGGGGGACAGAACTACGAGCAGTACTTC	CASSVGQGGQNYEQYF	NA	NA	TRBV9	TRBJ2-7
TGTGCCAGCAGTTCCGACAGGGGGTCAGATACGCAGTATTTT	CASSSDRGSDTQYF	NA	TRBD1	TRBV5-5	TRBJ2-3
TGTGCCACCAGCAGGGGGGGTGGGGGAACCTACGAGCAGTACTTC	CATSRGGGGTYEQYF	NA	NA	TRBV15	TRBJ2-7
TGTGCCAGCAGCTTGGGAGATGTTAACTATGGCTACACCTTC	CASSLGDVNYGYTF	NA	NA	TRBV6-5	TRBJ1-2
TGTGCCAGCTCACCTGGACTGCAAGAGACCCAGTACTTC	CASSPGLQETQYF	NA	NA	TRBV18	TRBJ2-5
TGTGCCAGTAGTACATCGACAGGGAGGAACTATGGCTACACCTTC	CASSTSTGRNYGYTF	NA	TRBD1	TRBV19	TRBJ1-2